These 12 T cell receptor beta chains were sequenced from one sample in a study of identical twins. TCRdb independently ran MiXCR on the 5' RACE reads; one entry per CDR3 protein. The repertoire holds roughly 230,000 distinct CDR3 sequences, approximately 8.3% seen once, with approximately 3% in the top ten. These records were also assigned to another study, of yellow fever vaccine responses in identical twins.

Sequencing input: CD8+ T cells sorted from blood. The receptors originated from a woman in her late teens or twenties in good health.

This clonotype was found a few times. The chain employs TRBV15 and TRBJ2-2; D is possibly TRBD1 or TRBD2 (6 bases each). Trimming took off 0 bases at V and 5 bases at J, with 13 bases between the two ends. The CDR3 totals 16 residues. Germline V gene data show CDR1 as LNHNV and CDR2 as YYDKDF (reference sequence). The CDR3 region is CATSRDRQGRTGELFF. Written as DNA, the CDR3 is TGTGCCACCAGCAGAGATCGGCAGGGGAGGACCGGGGAGCTGTTTTTT.

This clonotype was seen repeatedly, ten times or more. This chain joins TRBV28 and TRBJ1-6, with D perhaps TRBD1 (5 bases). The CDR3 contains 14 residues. CDR1 MDHEN and CDR2 SYDVKM come from the germline V gene. V lost 5 bases, J lost 13 bases, and 18 bases lay in between. This CDR3 reads CASSLTGTGSPLHF. The CDR3 coding sequence is TGTGCCAGCAGTCTTACCGGGACCGGCTCGCCCCTCCACTTT.

V and J are TRBV19 and TRBJ2-1; 7 nucleotides align to TRBD2. The germline gives CDR1 LNHDA, CDR2 SQIVND (reference sequence). The V segment lost 5 bases and the J segment 3 bases; nucleotides outside the gene matches: 7. The length of the CDR3 is 15 residues. CDR3 in DNA: TGTGCCAGTAGTCTCCAGCGGGGACTCTACAATGAGCAGTTCTTC. It yields the protein CASSLQRGLYNEQFF.

This clonotype came up many times. The chain links TRBV7-9 to TRBJ2-3; the D is unclear. The CDR3 sequence is 12 residues long. Deletions cut 5 bases from V and 3 bases from J, with 6 bases between. Germline lookup yields CDR1 SEHNR and CDR2 FQNEAQ (reference sequence). The CDR3 nucleotides read TGTGCCAGCAGCGACGGGACAGATACGCAGTATTTT. Translating it yields CASSDGTDTQYF.

There are many counts of this clonotype. The chain links TRBV5-6 to TRBJ2-1, with 8 bases identical to TRBD1. The CDR3 is 15 residues long. The V and J ends lost 0 bases and 4 bases, in that order; junction bases with no gene match: 3. The germline gives CDR1 SGHDT, CDR2 YYEEEE. CDR3 DNA: TGTGCCAGCAGCTTGGCAGGGGGCGATTACAATGAGCAGTTCTTC. Its protein product is CASSLAGGDYNEQFF.

This clonotype was detected many times. The J gene is TRBJ1-2, the V gene TRBV3-1; D call uncertain. The CDR3 consists of 12 residues. Trimming left V 0 bases short and J 6 bases short, with 5 bases between. Germline V gives CDR1 LGHDT, CDR2 YNNKEL (reference sequence). CDR3 bases: TGTGCCAGCAGCCAAGAGCTGGATGGCTACACCTTC. Its protein is CASSQELDGYTF.

This clonotype was counted at least ten times. The rearrangement links TRBV4-3 to TRBJ2-7; D assignment may be TRBD1 or TRBD2 (5 bases each). The CDR3 sequence is 14 residues long. The V gene lost 4 bases and the J gene lost 3 bases, with 13 bases spanning the gap. From germline, CDR1 is LGHNA and CDR2 YSLEER. The CDR3 protein is CASSPSEGLYEQYF. CDR3 sequence (DNA): TGCGCCAGCAGCCCGTCCGAGGGGCTCTACGAGCAGTACTTC.

The V call is TRBV4-3, the J call TRBJ2-7; 12 bases map to TRBD2. The junction had 7 bases not matched to a gene; V was cut back by 0 bases and J by 1 base. Germline values: CDR1 LGHNA, CDR2 YSLEER. This CDR3 region has 18 residues. The CDR3 region is CASSQDLAGGPLSYEQYF. The CDR3 DNA is TGCGCCAGCAGCCAAGATCTAGCGGGAGGGCCGCTGTCCTACGAGCAGTACTTC.

This clonotype was counted a few times. V usage is TRBV7-9 and J usage is TRBJ2-3, with 10 nucleotides matching TRBD2. Trimming cost V 3 bases and J 4 bases; bases outside gene matches: 4. Germline CDR1 SEHNR, CDR2 FQNEAQ (reference sequence). The CDR3 is made up of 15 amino acids. In nucleotides, the CDR3 is TGTGCCAGCAGCTTTGGGACTAGCGTATCAGATACGCAGTATTTT. Residues: CASSFGTSVSDTQYF.

This clonotype was picked up many times. The rearrangement joins TRBV9 to TRBJ2-1, with D unresolved. The CDR3 is 13 residues long. V was clipped by 3 bases and J by 4 bases, with 8 bases between them. Germline loops: CDR1 SGDLS, CDR2 YYNGEE. The CDR3 here is CASSAGSYNEQFF. DNA of the CDR3: TGTGCCAGCAGCGCGGGCAGTTACAATGAGCAGTTCTTC.

The chain couples TRBV7-2 to TRBJ2-7; D call uncertain. V was shortened by 2 bases and J by 1 base, with 9 bases between the two germline ends. Germline V CDR1 and CDR2: SGHTA, FQGNSA. This CDR3 has 14 residues. CDR3: CASSLYGKSYEQYF. CDR3 sequence (DNA): TGTGCCAGCAGCTTATACGGCAAATCCTACGAGCAGTACTTC.

At least ten counts were recorded for this clonotype. The chain links TRBV10-2 to TRBJ2-5; D gene unclear. The germline gives CDR1 WSHSY, CDR2 SAAADI. Trimming shortened V by 3 bases and J by 3 bases, and 11 bases separated the two germline ends. The CDR3 covers 14 residues. CDR3 loop: CASSETLVEETQYF. CDR3 bases: TGCGCCAGCAGTGAAACTCTAGTCGAAGAGACCCAGTACTTC.